These T cell receptor beta chains were read from a single sample in a study of response to subunit inactivated influenza vaccine. TCRdb reprocessed the RT-PCR reads with MiXCR, giving one entry per CDR3 protein. The sample carries hundreds of thousands of distinct CDR3 sequences, 14% recorded once. The sample here was PBMCs from blood, taken around 15 days before vaccination. The receptors were sampled from a man in his forties or fifties who received an inactivated influenza vaccine. The CDR3 runs from the conserved cysteine through the conserved F or W. D genes are given only for firm matches. Clone size is shown for a subset of rows, as once, few, many or a class of expanded clone.

TRBJ2-1,TRBV2,NA,NA,TGTGCCAGCAGGGCGGGTGGGGCCGGCTATGAGCAGTTCTTC,CASRAGGAGYEQFF
TRBJ2-1,TRBV20-1,NA,NA,TGCAGTGCTAGAGATCCACCTGAGCAGTTCTTC,CSARDPPEQFF
TRBJ2-1,TRBV7-9,NA,NA,TGTGCCAGCAGCACCCAGGGGGGAGGGGTATACAATGAGCAGTTCTTC,CASSTQGGGVYNEQFF
TRBJ1-1,TRBV4-1,few,TRBD1,TGCGCCAGCAGCCCCGAAGGACAGGGGAGGCTGGCTTTCTTT,CASSPEGQGRLAFF
TRBJ2-3,TRBV10-1,few,NA,TGCGCCAGCAGTGGTAACCAGGACGCTAGCACAGATACGCAGTATTTT,CASSGNQDASTDTQYF
TRBJ2-6,TRBV11-1,NA,TRBD1,TGTGCCAGCAGCCCTCGAACCAAGAGACAGGGCCCCTCTGGGGCCAACGTCCTGACTTTC,CASSPRTKRQGPSGANVLTF
TRBJ2-7,TRBV5-1,NA,NA,TGCGCCAGCAGCTTGGTGGCGGCCCGCTCCTACGAGCAGTACTTC,CASSLVAARSYEQYF
TRBJ2-6,TRBV20-1,few,NA,TGCAGCCTCCGGGCCGATTCTGGGGCCAACGTCCTGACTTTC,CSLRADSGANVLTF
TRBJ2-7,TRBV29-1,NA,NA,TGCAGCGCTGGGGGGGGACAGACTTACGAGCAGTACTTC,CSAGGGQTYEQYF
TRBJ2-7,TRBV7-9,many,NA,TGTGCCAGCGGGGGCAGGGGAACCGAGCAGTACTTC,CASGGRGTEQYF
TRBJ2-3,TRBV6-1,few,NA,TGTGCCAGCAGTGAAAGGGGCTTCACAGATACGCAGTATTTT,CASSERGFTDTQYF
TRBJ1-1,TRBV12-3/TRBV12-4,few,NA,TGTGCCAGCAGCTGGTTCTCCGGGACTGAAGCTTTCTTT,CASSWFSGTEAFF
TRBJ2-1,TRBV10-3,NA,TRBD2,TGTGCCATCAGCGGACTAGCGGGAGTTGGAAATGAGCAGTTCTTC,CAISGLAGVGNEQFF
TRBJ2-7,TRBV9,NA,NA,TGTGCCAGCAGTCTGTCGGTCGACCAAGGCCTCTACGAGCAGTACTTC,CASSLSVDQGLYEQYF
TRBJ1-4,TRBV6-1,NA,TRBD1,TGTGCCAGCAGTGAAATCAGGGGGCTTCGGGAAAAACTGTTTTTT,CASSEIRGLREKLFF
TRBJ2-7,TRBV12-3/TRBV12-4,few,TRBD1,TGTGCCAGCAGCGAACAGGGGGCCTACGAGCAGTACTTC,CASSEQGAYEQYF
TRBJ1-6,TRBV12-3/TRBV12-4,NA,NA,TGTGCCAGCACCGCCGGCGGTGTGGATTCACCCCTCCACTTT,CASTAGGVDSPLHF
TRBJ2-5,TRBV6-6,NA,TRBD1,TGTGCCAGCAGAACAGGGGCGGAGACCCAGTACTTC,CASRTGAETQYF
TRBJ2-2,TRBV6-5,few,NA,TGTGCCAGCAGTATGAACACCGGGGAGCTGTTTTTT,CASSMNTGELFF